A selection of T cell receptor beta chains follows, all from one sample in a study of neurological immune-mediated disorders. TCRdb processed the 5' RACE reads anew with MiXCR; each CDR3 protein has one entry. The sample includes about 31,000 distinct CDR3 sequences, 4% seen only once; the top ten take roughly 25%. Sample: CD4+ T cells from blood. The receptors shown here come from a woman in her 40s in good health. Both conserved end residues are part of each CDR3. Fields, in order: J gene, clone size, V gene, D gene, CDR3 length, CDR3 protein, CDR3 DNA. The D gene is left open where the match is weak. The listing skips clone size in some rows; elsewhere it reads once, few, many or a size class.

TRBJ2-1 many TRBV9 TRBD2 15 CASSVSGTSYNEQFF TGTGCCAGCAGCGTCAGCGGGACCTCCTACAATGAGCAGTTCTTC
TRBJ1-2 . TRBV7-7 . 12 CASSFGPYGYTF TGTGCTAGCAGCTTTGGGCCCTATGGCTACACCTTC
TRBJ2-5 many TRBV2 . 14 CASRRDTGRETQYF TGTGCCAGCCGGAGGGACACTGGGCGGGAGACCCAGTACTTC
TRBJ2-5 . TRBV7-9 . 13 CASSQPPPETQYF TGTGCCAGCAGCCAGCCCCCCCCAGAGACCCAGTACTTC
TRBJ2-6 many TRBV29-1 TRBD2 16 CSVWGGLHSGANVLTF TGCAGCGTTTGGGGGGGTCTACACTCTGGGGCCAACGTCCTGACTTTC
TRBJ2-1 many TRBV28 . 14 CASSLSRVGNEQFF TGTGCCAGCAGTTTGAGTAGGGTGGGCAATGAGCAGTTCTTC
TRBJ2-2 many TRBV12-3/TRBV12-4 TRBD1 17 CASIDRAHLSNTGELFF TGTGCCAGCATCGACAGGGCCCATTTATCGAACACCGGGGAGCTGTTTTTT
TRBJ1-1 many TRBV11-2 TRBD1 15 CASSNLGTGNTEAFF TGTGCCAGCAGCAACCTGGGGACAGGGAACACTGAAGCTTTCTTT
TRBJ2-3 many TRBV20-1 . 14 CSARASGRTDTQYF TGCAGTGCTAGAGCCTCGGGACGCACAGATACGCAGTATTTT
TRBJ2-3 many TRBV25-1 TRBD2 15 CASSGLTSGTDTQYF TGTGCCAGCAGTGGACTTACTAGCGGCACAGATACGCAGTATTTT
TRBJ2-3 many TRBV20-1 TRBD1 12 CSGDRETDTQYF TGCAGTGGGGACAGGGAAACGGATACGCAGTATTTT
TRBJ2-1 many TRBV5-1 TRBD1 16 CASSLAGTVSYNEQFF TGCGCCAGCAGCTTGGCCGGGACAGTATCCTACAATGAGCAGTTCTTC
TRBJ2-1 medium-sized TRBV11-1 TRBD2 18 CASSRRPTSGSSYNEQFF TGTGCCAGCAGCCGTCGTCCCACTAGCGGGAGCTCCTACAATGAGCAGTTCTTC
TRBJ2-7 many TRBV10-3 TRBD2 14 CAISPGTSGYEQYF TGTGCCATCAGTCCCGGGACTAGCGGGTACGAGCAGTACTTC
TRBJ2-2 many TRBV5-1 . 14 CASSLMGNTGELFF TGCGCCAGCAGCTTAATGGGGAACACCGGGGAGCTGTTTTTT
TRBJ1-6 many TRBV9 . 14 CASSVERDNSPLHF TGTGCCAGCAGCGTAGAAAGGGATAATTCACCCCTCCACTTT
TRBJ2-3 many TRBV28 TRBD2 16 CASRTPGTSLGNTQYF TGTGCCAGCAGGACCCCCGGGACTAGTCTAGGGAATACGCAGTATTTT
TRBJ1-6 many TRBV14 TRBD1 15 CASSHRTGSSSPLHF TGTGCCAGCAGCCACCGGACAGGGAGTAGTTCACCCCTCCACTTT
TRBJ2-7 many TRBV4-2 . 17 CASSQDGGRGSSYEQYF TGTGCCAGCAGCCAAGATGGGGGGCGGGGGAGCTCCTACGAGCAGTACTTC